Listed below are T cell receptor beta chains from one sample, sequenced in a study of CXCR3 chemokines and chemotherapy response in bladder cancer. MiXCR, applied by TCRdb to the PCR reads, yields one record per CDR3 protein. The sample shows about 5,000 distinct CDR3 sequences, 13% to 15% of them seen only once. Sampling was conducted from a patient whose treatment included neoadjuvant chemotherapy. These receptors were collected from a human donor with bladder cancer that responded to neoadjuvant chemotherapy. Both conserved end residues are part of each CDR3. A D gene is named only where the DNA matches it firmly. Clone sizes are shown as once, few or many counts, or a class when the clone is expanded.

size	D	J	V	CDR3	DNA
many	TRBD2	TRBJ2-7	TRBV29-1	CSVAGASGSWDEQYF	TGCAGCGTGGCCGGGGCTAGCGGGAGCTGGGACGAGCAGTACTTC
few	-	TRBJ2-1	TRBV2	CASSEFGVEQFF	TGTGCCAGCAGTGAATTTGGAGTTGAGCAGTTCTTC
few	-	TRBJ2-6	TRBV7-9	CASSPRKVSGANVLTF	TGTGCCAGCAGCCCCCGAAAGGTCTCTGGGGCCAACGTCCTGACTTTC
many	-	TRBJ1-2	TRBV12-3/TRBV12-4	CASSLGTPMYGYTF	TGTGCCAGCAGTTTGGGCACACCGATGTATGGCTACACCTTC
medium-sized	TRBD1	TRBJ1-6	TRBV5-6	CASSAAGGSNSPLHF	TGTGCCAGCAGCGCGGCAGGGGGCTCCAATTCACCCCTCCACTTT
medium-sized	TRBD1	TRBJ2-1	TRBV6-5	CASRPGQGGNEQFF	TGTGCCAGCAGGCCGGGACAGGGAGGCAATGAGCAGTTCTTC
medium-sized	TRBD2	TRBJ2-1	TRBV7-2	CASSLVGTSGTYNEQFF	TGTGCCAGCAGCTTAGTCGGGACTAGCGGCACCTACAATGAGCAGTTCTTC
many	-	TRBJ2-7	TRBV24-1	CATSQGPRTTGGSYEQYF	TGTGCCACCAGTCAAGGACCGAGGACTACCGGAGGCTCCTACGAGCAGTACTTC
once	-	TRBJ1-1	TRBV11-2	CASSPRGGLYMNTEAFF	TGTGCCAGCAGCCCGCGGGGCGGACTATACATGAACACTGAAGCTTTCTTT
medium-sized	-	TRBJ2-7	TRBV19	CASRFQEGLYEQYF	TGTGCCAGTAGATTCCAAGAGGGGCTGTACGAGCAGTACTTC